The subject of this entry is one TCR beta chain. The source of the sample is a study of PD-L1 blockade in urothelial cancer. The method was immunoSEQ multiplex PCR; TCRdb's version includes in-frame clones alone and lacks a portion of them. The sample lists 70,000 to 95,000 clones; around 84% were seen once. Noted time point: pretreatment peripheral blood. Per the germline V gene, CDR1 is SGHAT and CDR2 is FQNNGV. CDR3 length equals 15 residues. Trimming took off 1 base at V and 7 bases at J, with 13 bases between the two ends. The clonotype was recovered from a man aged 60 to 75 with urothelial cancer. The chain joins TRBV11-2 to TRBJ1-4; TRBD1 is a possible D gene (5 bases). The sequenced sample was PBMCs, obtained around atezolizumab (anti-PD-L1) treatment. The CDR3: CASSLGGQGGEKLFF. CDR3 nucleotide sequence: TGTGCCAGCAGCTTAGGTGGGCAGGGTGGTGAAAAACTGTTTTTT.